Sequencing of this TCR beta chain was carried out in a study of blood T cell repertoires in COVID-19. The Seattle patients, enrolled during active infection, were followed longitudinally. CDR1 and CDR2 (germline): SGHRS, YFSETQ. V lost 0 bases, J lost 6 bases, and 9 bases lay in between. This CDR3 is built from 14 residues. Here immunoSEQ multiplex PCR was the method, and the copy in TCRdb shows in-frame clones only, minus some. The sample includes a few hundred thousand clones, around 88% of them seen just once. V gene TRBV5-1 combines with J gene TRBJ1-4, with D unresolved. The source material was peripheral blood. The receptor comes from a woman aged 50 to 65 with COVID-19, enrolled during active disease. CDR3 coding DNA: TGCGCCAGCAGCTTGGCGGGGAGATATGAAAAACTGTTTTTT. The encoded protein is CASSLAGRYEKLFF.